This T cell receptor (beta chain) appears in the sequencing data of a study of beta chain features in type 1 diabetes (dated by TCRdb to the late 2010s). In terms of the full investigation: Patients and healthy donors did not differ in mean age, gender distribution, total cell number or subset yield. A total of 100 million to 110 million sorted cells were examined across all samples, and a strong correlation was observed between cell number per subset and RNA yield. In the study, recently diagnosed type 1 diabetes patients and matched healthy donors were compared on the TCRB repertoires of their sorted circulating CD4+ T cell subsets. Regulatory and stem cell-like memory subsets were obtained from only 8 patients and roughly 8 healthy donors, while naive and central memory subsets were obtained from all 30 or so donors.

Each donor gave one peripheral blood draw, roughly 110 mL on average, collected into heparinised tubes. Using a panel that included CD45RO, CCR7, CD25, CD127, CD95 and CD27, naive, central memory, regulatory and stem cell-like memory CD4+ T cells were sorted on a BD FACSAria II. A purity above 95% was achieved for all sorted populations. PBMCs were isolated right away by Lymphoprep density gradient centrifugation and were stained directly, without culture. So that batch effects would be minimized, each experiment stained and sorted samples in pairs, pairing one healthy donor with one patient. From the cysteine through the phenylalanine, the CDR3 covers 16 amino acids. Only the CDR3 DNA stays, 48 bases, in frame from base 1. Trimming costs V 0 bases and J 0 bases, and their ends lie 10 bases apart. CDR1 and CDR2 (SGDLS, YYNGEE) derive from the germline V gene. This clone occurred many times. Its binding antigen is unknown. No much larger clone is present one base from it, and per-base qualities are unavailable.

The High Capacity cDNA Reverse Transcription Kit was used to reverse transcribe all of the isolated RNA, meaning that expressed TCRB transcripts were what got sequenced. Deep immunoSEQ sequencing was performed on naive, central memory and regulatory T cell samples, with an average of about 3.57 million total reads per sample. Sorted cells were lysed in RLT buffer and RNA was extracted with DNase-treated RNeasy Micro or Mini kits, depending on cell number. Each cell subset was processed separately to prevent cross-contamination, with patient and healthy donor samples processed together. The immunoSEQ multiplex PCR was used to amplify TCRB sequences from cDNA, yielding 87-bp fragments that span the CDR3 region. The amplicons were sequenced using the Illumina HiSeq platform. For the original study's pipeline: Synthetic template baselines were used to correct PCR bias computationally, reads within Hamming distance 2 were collapsed, and singletons that could not be merged were discarded. Reads were aligned against IMGT to assign V, D and J genes, CDR3 length and insertions or deletions at six rearrangement sites. Within each subset, clonotype counts were normalized to the number of sorted cells before true diversity and Gini coefficients were calculated with the tcR R package. Repertoire sharing was quantified using the overlap coefficient calculated on TCRB nucleotide sequences. The table comes from immuneACCESS by way of TCRdb, which keeps in-frame sequences with V and J called. Part of the clones is missing from these tables; in studies checked, under half for an unresolved V gene and the rest for unknown reasons. D and trimming were read from the DNA, whereas the V and J calls and clone size are those reported in that table. For this sample the table gives about 220,000 clones, of which 9.5% to 13% were detected only once. In total, the top ten clones hold roughly 1.4% of the sample.

Broad study findings and their caveats: Fewer insertions and more nucleotide deletions at VDJ recombination sites were observed in patients with type 1 diabetes, implying thymic rearrangement abnormalities. Only small numbers of individuals were included in the HLA sub-analyses, which left unresolved whether HLA type had any influence on TCRB rearrangement. Because cDNA was sequenced instead of genomic DNA, highly expressing activated cells could be over-represented, though the groups showed no difference in activation or CD3 levels. Naive, central memory and regulatory TCRB repertoires appeared to be more alike among patients than among healthy donors. Shorter templates might have been favored by PCR, but patient and control samples were amplified and corrected together, so both groups would have been affected equally by any skew. Type 1 diabetes patients showed a moderate but significant shortening of TCRB CDR3 length in all four CD4+ subsets.

What was sequenced was central memory CD4+ T cells from blood. The TCR sequence derives from a man aged 18 to 35 in good health. The rearrangement joined TRBV9 to TRBJ1-5; D gene: possibly TRBD1, on 6 matching bases. The DNA reads TGTGCCAGCAGCGTAGGAGCGGGGGCTAGCAATCAGCCCCAGCATTTT. Its protein is CASSVGAGASNQPQHF.